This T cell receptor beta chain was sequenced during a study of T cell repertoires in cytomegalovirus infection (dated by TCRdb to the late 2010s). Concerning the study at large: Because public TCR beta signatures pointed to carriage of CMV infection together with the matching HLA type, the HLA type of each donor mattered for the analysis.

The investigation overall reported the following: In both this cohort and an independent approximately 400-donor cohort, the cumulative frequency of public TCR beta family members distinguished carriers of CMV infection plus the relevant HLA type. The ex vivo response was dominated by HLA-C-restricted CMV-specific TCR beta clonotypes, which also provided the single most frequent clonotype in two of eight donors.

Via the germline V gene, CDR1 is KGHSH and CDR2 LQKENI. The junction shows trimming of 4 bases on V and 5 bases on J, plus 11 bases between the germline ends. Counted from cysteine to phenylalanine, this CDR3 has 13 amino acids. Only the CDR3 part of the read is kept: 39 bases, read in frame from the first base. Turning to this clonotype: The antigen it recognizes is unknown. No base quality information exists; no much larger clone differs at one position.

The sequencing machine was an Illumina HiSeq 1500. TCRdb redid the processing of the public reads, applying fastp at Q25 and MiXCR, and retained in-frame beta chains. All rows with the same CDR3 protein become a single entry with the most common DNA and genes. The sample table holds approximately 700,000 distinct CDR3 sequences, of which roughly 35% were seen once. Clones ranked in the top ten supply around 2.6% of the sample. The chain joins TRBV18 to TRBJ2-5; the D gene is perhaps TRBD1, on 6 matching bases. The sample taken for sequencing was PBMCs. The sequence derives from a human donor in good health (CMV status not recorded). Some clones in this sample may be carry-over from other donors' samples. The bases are TGTGCCAGCTCACAGGGGGTATCGGAGACCCAGTACTTC. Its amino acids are CASSQGVSETQYF. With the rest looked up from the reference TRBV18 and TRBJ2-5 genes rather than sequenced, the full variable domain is NAGVMQNPRHLVRRRGQEARLRCSPMKGHSHVYWYRQLPEEGLKFMVYLQKENIIDESGMPKERFSAEFPKEGPSILRIQQVVRGDSAAYFCASSQGVSETQYFGPGTRLLVL.